This T cell receptor beta chain was identified during a study of cytomegalovirus exposure and HLA in healthy donors. For the study at large: Earlier, 95 million to 130 million unique TCR beta sequences were recovered from roughly 200 million T cells by an analysis. Notes on the study in general: A previous analysis found most TCR beta V segments productive roughly 87% or roughly 30% of the time.

Use of 60 Vbeta and 13 Jbeta primers characterized the PCR. The assay was immunoSEQ multiplex PCR, and TCRdb's table has in-frame clones only and misses some. The sample contains about 110,000 clones, roughly 78% of which appear only once. As regards this clone: No antigen is known for it.

With V trimmed by 1 base and J by 2 bases, 6 bases remained unmatched. Germline V gives CDR1 SEHNR, CDR2 FQNEAQ (reference sequence). The CDR3 extends over 18 amino acids. This TCR was sampled from a woman aged 30 to 39 in good health and CMV-seronegative. The specimen was PBMCs. This chain uses TRBV7-9 with TRBJ2-5; 14 nucleotides match TRBD2. Here the CDR3 reads CASSLVGLAGGDQETQYF. Here the CDR3 DNA reads TGTGCCAGCAGCTTAGTAGGACTAGCGGGAGGAGATCAAGAGACCCAGTACTTC.